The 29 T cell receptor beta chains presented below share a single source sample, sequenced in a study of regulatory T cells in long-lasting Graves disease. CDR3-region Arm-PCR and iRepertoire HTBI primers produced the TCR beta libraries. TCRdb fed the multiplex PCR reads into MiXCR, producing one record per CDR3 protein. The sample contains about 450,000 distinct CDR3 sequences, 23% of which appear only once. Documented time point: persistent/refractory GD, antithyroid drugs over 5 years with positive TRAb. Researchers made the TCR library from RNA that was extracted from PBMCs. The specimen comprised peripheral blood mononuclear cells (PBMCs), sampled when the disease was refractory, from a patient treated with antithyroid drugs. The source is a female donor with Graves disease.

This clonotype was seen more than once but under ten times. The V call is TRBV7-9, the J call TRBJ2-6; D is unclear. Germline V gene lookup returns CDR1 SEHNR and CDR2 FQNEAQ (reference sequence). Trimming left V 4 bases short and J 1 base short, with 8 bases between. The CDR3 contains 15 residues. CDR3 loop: CASSSLVSGANVLTF. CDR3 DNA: TGTGCCAGCAGCTCGCTAGTATCTGGGGCCAACGTCCTGACTTTC.

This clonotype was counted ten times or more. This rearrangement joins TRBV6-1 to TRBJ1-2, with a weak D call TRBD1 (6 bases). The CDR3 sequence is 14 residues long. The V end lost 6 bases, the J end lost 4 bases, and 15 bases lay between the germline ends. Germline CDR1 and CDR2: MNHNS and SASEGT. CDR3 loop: CASRIPGQSYGYTF. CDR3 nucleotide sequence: TGTGCCAGCAGAATCCCGGGACAAAGCTATGGCTACACCTTC.

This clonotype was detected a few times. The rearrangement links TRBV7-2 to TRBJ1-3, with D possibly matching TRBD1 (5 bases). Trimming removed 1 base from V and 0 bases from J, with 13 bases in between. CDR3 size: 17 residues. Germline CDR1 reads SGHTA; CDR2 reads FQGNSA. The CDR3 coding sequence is TGTGCCAGCAGCTTAGAGAGACCGGGACTCTCTGGAAACACCATATATTTT. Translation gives CASSLERPGLSGNTIYF. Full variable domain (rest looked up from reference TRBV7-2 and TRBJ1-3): GAGVSQSPSNKVTEKGKDVELRCDPISGHTALYWYRQSLGQGLEFLIYFQGNSAPDKSGLPSDRFSAERTGGSVSTLTIQRTQQEDSAVYLCASSLERPGLSGNTIYFGEGSWLTVV.

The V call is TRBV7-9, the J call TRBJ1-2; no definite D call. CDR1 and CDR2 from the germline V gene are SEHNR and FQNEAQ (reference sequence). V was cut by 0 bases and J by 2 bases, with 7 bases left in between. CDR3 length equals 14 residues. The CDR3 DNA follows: TGTGCCAGCAGCTTAGCTGCCCCCAACTATGGCTACACCTTC. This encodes CASSLAAPNYGYTF.

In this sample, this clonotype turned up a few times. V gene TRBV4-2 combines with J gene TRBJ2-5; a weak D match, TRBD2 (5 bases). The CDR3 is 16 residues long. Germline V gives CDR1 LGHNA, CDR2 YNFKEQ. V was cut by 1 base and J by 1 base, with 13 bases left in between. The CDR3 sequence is CASSQGSGEPQETQYF. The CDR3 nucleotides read TGTGCCAGCAGCCAAGGGAGCGGCGAACCCCAAGAGACCCAGTACTTC.

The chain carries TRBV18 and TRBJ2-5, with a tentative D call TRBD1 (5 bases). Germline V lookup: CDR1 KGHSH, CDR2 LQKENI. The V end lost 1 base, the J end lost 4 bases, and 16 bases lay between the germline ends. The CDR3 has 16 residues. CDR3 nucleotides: TGTGCCAGCTCACCACAAGGGGCCTTAGCCCGAGAGACCCAGTACTTC. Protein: CASSPQGALARETQYF.

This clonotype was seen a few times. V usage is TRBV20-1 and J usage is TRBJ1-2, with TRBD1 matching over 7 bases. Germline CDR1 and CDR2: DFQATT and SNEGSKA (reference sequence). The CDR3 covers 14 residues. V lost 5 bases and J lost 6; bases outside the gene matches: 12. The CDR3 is CSAGGIGGADGYTF. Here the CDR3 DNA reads TGCAGTGCTGGGGGGATAGGGGGCGCGGATGGCTACACCTTC.

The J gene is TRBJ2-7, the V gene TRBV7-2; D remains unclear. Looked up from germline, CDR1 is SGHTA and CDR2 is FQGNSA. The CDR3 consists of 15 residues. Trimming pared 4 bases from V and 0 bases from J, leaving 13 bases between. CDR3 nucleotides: TGTGCCAGCAGCTCCCCTGGGCGTCCCTCCTACGAGCAGTACTTC. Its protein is CASSSPGRPSYEQYF.

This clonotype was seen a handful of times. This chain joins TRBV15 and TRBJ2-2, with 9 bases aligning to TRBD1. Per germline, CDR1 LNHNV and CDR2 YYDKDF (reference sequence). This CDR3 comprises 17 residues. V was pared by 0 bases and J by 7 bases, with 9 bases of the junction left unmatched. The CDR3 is CATSRDRDRVRHGELFF. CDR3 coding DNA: TGTGCCACCAGCAGAGATAGGGACAGGGTCCGGCACGGGGAGCTGTTTTTT.

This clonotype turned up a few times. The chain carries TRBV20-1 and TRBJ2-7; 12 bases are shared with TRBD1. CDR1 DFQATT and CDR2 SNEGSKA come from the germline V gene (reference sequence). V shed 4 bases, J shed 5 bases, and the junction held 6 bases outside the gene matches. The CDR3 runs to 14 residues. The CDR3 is CSAIPGQGAHEQYF. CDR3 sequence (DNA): TGCAGTGCTATACCGGGACAGGGGGCCCACGAGCAGTACTTC.

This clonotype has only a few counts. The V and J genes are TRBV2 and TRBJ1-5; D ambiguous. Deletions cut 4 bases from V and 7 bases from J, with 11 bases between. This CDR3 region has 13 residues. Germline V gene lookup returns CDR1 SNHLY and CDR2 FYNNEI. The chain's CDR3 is CASSVLAEQPQHF. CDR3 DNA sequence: TGTGCCAGCAGTGTGTTGGCGGAGCAGCCCCAGCATTTT.

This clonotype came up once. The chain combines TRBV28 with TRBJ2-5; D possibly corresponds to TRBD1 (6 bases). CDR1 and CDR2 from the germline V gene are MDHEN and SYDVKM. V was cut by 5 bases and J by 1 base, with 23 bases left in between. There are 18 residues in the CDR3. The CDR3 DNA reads TGTGCCAGCAGTCCCTACTTCGCGGACAGCGATTTCCAAGAGACCCAGTACTTC. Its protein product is CASSPYFADSDFQETQYF.

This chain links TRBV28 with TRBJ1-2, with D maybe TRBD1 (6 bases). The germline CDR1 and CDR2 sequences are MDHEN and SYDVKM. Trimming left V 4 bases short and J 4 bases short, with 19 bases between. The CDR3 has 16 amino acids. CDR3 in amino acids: CASSSLRTGGGYGYTF. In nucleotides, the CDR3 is TGTGCCAGCAGTTCCCTACGGACGGGGGGCGGCTATGGCTACACCTTC.

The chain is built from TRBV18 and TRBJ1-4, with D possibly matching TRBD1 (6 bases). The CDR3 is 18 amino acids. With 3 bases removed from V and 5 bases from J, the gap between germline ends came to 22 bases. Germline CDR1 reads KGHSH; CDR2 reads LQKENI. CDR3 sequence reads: CASSPLSGTTGSNEKLFF. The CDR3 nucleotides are TGTGCCAGCTCACCGCTCTCTGGGACGACAGGCTCCAATGAAAAACTGTTTTTT.

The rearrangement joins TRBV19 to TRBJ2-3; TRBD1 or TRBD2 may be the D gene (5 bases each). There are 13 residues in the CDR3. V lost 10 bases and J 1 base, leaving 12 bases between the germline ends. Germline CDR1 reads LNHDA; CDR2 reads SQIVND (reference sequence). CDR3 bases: TGTGCCACCGCGCAGGGACGCACAGATACGCAGTATTTT. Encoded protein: CATAQGRTDTQYF.

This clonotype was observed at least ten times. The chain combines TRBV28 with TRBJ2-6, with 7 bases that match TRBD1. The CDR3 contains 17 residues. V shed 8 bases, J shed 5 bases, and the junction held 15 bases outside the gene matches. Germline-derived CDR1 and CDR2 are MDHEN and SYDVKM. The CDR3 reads CASSPDLDRLRANVLTF. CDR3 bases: TGTGCCAGCTCCCCGGATCTGGACAGGCTCCGGGCCAACGTCCTGACTTTC.

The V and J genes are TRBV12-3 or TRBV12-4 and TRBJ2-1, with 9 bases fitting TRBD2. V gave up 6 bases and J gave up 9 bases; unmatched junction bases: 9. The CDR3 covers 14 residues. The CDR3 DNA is TGTGCCAGCAGCTCGGCTAGCGGGATCGTTGAGCAGTTCTTC. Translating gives CASSSASGIVEQFF.

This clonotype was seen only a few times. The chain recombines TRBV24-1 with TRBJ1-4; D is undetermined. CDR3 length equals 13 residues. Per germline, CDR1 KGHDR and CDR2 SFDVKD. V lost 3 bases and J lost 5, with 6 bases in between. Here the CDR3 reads CATSDTMNEKLFF. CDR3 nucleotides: TGTGCCACCAGTGATACGATGAATGAAAAACTGTTTTTT.

CDR3 amino acids: CAWGGFVGANVLTF. CDR3 coding DNA: TGTGCCTGGGGGGGTTTTGTGGGGGCCAACGTCCTGACTTTC. The J gene is TRBJ2-6, the V gene TRBV30; D is perhaps TRBD1 or TRBD2 (5 bases each). This CDR3 contains 14 residues. V was clipped by 5 bases and J by 4 bases, with 12 bases between them. Germline V CDR1 and CDR2: GTSNPN, SVGIG (reference sequence). Together with reference TRBV30 and TRBJ2-6, the CDR3 gives the full variable domain: SQTIHQWPATLVQPVGSPLSLECTVEGTSNPNLYWYRQAAGRGLQLLFYSVGIGQISSEVPQNLSASRPQDRQFILSSKKLLLSDSGFYLCAWGGFVGANVLTFGAGSRLTVL.

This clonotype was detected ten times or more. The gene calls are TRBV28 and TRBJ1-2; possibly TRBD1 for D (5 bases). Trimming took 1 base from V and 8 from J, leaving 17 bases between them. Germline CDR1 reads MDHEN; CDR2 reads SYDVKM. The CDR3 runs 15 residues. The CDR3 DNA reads TGTGCCAGCAGTTTATCGGGGGTCCCATCGGGAGGCTACACCTTC. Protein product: CASSLSGVPSGGYTF.

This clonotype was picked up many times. Here the CDR3 DNA reads TGTGCCAGCCGTTCACCGACAGCCCTTTCTGGCTACACCTTC. Translation gives CASRSPTALSGYTF. This chain connects TRBV27 to TRBJ1-2; D possibly corresponds to TRBD1 (5 bases). With 8 bases removed from V and 7 bases from J, the gap between germline ends came to 20 bases. Germline values: CDR1 MNHEY, CDR2 SMNVEV (reference sequence). This CDR3 is 14 amino acids long.

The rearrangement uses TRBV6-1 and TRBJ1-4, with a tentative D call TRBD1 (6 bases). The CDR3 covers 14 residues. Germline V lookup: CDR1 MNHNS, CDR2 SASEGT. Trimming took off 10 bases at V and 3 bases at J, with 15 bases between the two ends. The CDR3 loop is CATSSGTSNEKLFF. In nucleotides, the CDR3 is TGTGCCACTTCGTCCGGGACATCTAATGAAAAACTGTTTTTT.

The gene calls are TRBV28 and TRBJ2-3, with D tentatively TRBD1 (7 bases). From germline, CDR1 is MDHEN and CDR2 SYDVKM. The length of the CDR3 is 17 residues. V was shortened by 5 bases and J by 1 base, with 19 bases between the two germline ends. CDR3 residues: CASSSVRRGVGTDTQYF. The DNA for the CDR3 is TGTGCCAGCAGTAGTGTCCGCAGGGGGGTCGGCACAGATACGCAGTATTTT.

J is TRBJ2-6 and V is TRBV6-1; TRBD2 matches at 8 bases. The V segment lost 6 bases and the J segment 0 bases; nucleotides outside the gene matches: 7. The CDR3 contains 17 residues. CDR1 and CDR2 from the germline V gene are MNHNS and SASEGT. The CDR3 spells CASRALAGLSGANVLTF. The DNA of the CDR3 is TGTGCCAGCAGAGCTCTAGCGGGCCTCTCTGGGGCCAACGTCCTGACTTTC.

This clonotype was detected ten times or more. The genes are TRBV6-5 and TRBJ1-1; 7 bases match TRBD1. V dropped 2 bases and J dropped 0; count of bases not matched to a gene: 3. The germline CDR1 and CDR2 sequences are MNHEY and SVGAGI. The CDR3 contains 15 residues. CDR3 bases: TGTGCCAGCAGTTACGAGGGGGCGGTGAACACTGAAGCTTTCTTT. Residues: CASSYEGAVNTEAFF.

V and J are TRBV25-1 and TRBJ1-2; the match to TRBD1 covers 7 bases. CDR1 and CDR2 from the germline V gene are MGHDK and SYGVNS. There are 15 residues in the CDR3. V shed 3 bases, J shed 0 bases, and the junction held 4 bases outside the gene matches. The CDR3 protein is CASSDPGQSNYGYTF. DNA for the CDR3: TGTGCCAGCAGTGATCCGGGACAGTCTAACTATGGCTACACCTTC.

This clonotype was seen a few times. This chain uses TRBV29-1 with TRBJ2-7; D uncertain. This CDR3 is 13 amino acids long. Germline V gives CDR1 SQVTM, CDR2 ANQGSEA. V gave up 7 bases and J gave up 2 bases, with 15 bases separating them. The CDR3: CSGASLEPYEQYF. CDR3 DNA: TGCAGCGGAGCATCCCTCGAACCCTACGAGCAGTACTTC.

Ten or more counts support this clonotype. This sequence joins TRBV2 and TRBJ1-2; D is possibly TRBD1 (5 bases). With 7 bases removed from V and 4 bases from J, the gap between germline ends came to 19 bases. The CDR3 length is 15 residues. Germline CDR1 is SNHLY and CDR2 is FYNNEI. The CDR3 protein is CASTTRDGEIYGYTF. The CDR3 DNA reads TGTGCCAGCACCACCCGGGACGGGGAAATCTATGGCTACACCTTC. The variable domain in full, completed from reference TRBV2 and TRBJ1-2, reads EPEVTQTPSHQVTQMGQEVILRCVPISNHLYFYWYRQILGQKVEFLVSFYNNEISEKSEIFDDQFSVERPDGSNFTLKIRSTKLEDSAMYFCASTTRDGEIYGYTFGSGTRLTVV.

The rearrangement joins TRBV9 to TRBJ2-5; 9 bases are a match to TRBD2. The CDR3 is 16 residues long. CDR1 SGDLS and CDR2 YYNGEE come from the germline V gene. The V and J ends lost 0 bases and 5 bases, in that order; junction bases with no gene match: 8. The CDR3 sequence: CASSVGSGGLGETQYF. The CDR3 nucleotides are TGTGCCAGCAGCGTAGGTAGCGGGGGTCTTGGTGAGACCCAGTACTTC.